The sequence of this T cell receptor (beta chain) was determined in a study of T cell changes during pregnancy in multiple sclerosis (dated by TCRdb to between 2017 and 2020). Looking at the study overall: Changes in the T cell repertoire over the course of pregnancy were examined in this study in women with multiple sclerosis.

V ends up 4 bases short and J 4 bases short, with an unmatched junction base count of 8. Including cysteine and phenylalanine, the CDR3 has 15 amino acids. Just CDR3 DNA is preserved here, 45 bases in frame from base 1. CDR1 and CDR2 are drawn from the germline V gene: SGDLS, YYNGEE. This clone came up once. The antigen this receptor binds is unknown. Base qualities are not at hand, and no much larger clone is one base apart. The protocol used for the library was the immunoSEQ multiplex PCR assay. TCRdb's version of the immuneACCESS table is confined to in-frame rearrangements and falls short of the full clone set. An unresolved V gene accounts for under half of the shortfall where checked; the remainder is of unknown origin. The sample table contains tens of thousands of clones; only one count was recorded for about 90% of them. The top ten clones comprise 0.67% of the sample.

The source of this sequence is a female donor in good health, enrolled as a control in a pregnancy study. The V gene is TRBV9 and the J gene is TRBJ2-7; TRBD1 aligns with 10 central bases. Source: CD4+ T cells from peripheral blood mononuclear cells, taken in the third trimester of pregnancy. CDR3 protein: CASSPGQGVQYEQYF. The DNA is TGTGCCAGCAGCCCAGGACAGGGGGTTCAGTACGAGCAGTACTTC.